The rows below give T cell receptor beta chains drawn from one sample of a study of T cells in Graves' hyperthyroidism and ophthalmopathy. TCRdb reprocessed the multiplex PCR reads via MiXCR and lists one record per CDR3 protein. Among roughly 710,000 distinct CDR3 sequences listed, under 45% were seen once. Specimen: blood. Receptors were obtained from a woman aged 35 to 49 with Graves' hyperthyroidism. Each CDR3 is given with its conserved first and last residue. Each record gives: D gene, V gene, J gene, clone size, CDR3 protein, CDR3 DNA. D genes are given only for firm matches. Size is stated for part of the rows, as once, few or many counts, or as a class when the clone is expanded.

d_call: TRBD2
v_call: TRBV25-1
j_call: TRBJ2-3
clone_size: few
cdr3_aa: CASSGGSGRGHSTDTQYF
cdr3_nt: TGTGCCAGCAGTGGAGGATCGGGGAGGGGTCACAGCACAGATACGCAGTATTTT

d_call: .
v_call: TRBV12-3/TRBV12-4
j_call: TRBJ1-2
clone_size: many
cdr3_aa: CASSPPQPPAYGYTF
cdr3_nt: TGTGCCAGCAGCCCCCCGCAGCCCCCCGCGTATGGCTACACCTTC

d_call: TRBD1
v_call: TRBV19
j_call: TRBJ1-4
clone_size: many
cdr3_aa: CASRDRGQEKLFF
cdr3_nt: TGTGCCAGTCGGGACAGGGGGCAGGAAAAACTGTTTTTT

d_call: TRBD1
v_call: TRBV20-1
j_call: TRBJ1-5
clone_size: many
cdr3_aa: CSAAGQGYQPQHF
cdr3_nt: TGCAGTGCTGCGGGACAGGGTTATCAGCCCCAGCATTTT

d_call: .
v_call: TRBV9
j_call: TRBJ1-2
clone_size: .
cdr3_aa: CASSVTTTTYGYTF
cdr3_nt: TGTGCCAGCAGCGTAACTACAACCACCTATGGCTACACCTTC

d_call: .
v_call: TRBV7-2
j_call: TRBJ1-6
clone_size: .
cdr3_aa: CASSGGDNSPLHF
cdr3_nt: TGTGCCAGCAGCGGGGGGGATAATTCACCCCTCCACTTT

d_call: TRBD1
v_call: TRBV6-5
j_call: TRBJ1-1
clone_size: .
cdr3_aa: CASSYGYRGDTEAFF
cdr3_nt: TGTGCCAGCAGTTACGGGTACAGGGGAGACACTGAAGCTTTCTTT

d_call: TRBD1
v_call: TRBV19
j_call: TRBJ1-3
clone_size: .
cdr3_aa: CVSRTGGSGNTIYF
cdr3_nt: TGTGTCAGCCGGACAGGGGGCTCTGGAAACACCATATATTTT

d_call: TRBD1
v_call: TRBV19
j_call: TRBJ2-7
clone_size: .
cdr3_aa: CASSFGQGVTHEQYF
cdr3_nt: TGTGCCAGTAGTTTCGGACAGGGGGTTACCCACGAGCAGTACTTC

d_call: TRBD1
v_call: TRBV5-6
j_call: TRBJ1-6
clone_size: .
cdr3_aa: CASSLAGQGGSPLHF
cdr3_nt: TGTGCCAGCAGCTTGGCCGGACAGGGGGGTTCACCCCTCCACTTT

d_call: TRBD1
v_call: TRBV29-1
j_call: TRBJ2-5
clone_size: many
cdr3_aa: CSVEVWRQGARETQYF
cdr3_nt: TGCAGCGTTGAAGTCTGGAGACAGGGGGCGCGAGAGACCCAGTACTTC

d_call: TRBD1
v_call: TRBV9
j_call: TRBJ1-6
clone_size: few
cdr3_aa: CASSVGVFRDRESSPLHF
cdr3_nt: TGTGCCAGCAGCGTAGGCGTTTTTAGGGACAGAGAGAGTTCACCCCTCCACTTT

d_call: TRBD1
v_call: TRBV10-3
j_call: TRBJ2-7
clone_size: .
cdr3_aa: CAISEGQGGQYF
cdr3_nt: TGTGCCATCAGTGAAGGACAGGGGGGGCAGTACTTC

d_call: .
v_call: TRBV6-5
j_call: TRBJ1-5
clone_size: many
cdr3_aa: CASSYSEGQPQHF
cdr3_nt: TGTGCCAGCAGTTACTCGGAGGGTCAGCCCCAGCATTTT

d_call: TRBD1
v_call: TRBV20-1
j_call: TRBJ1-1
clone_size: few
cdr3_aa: CSALRQGRTEAFF
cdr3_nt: TGCAGTGCCCTTAGACAGGGGAGGACTGAAGCTTTCTTT

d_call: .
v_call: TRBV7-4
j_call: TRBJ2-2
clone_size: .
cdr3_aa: CASSLEFRAGTGELFF
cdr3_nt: TGTGCCAGCAGCTTAGAGTTCAGGGCCGGCACCGGGGAGCTGTTTTTT

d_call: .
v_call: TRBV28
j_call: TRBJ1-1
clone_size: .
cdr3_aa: CASVSGGTEAFF
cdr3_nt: TGTGCCAGCGTTTCTGGGGGCACTGAAGCTTTCTTT

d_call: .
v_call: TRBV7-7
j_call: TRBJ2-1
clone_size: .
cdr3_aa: CASSLSGANEQFF
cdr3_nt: TGTGCTAGCAGCTTATCAGGGGCCAACGAGCAGTTCTTC

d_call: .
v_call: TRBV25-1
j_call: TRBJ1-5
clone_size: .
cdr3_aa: CASSDRDFSQPQHF
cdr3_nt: TGTGCCAGCAGTGACAGGGACTTCAGTCAACCCCAGCATTTT

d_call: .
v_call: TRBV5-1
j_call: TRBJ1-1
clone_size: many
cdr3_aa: CASSQQGSNTEAFF
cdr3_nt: TGCGCCAGCAGCCAACAGGGATCGAACACTGAAGCTTTCTTT

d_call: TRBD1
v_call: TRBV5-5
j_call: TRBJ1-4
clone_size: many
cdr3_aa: CASSAGQGREKLFF
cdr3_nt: TGTGCCAGCAGCGCGGGACAGGGACGAGAAAAACTGTTTTTT